The text below deals with one T cell receptor (beta chain). Its antigen is unidentified. The source of the sample is a study of OX40 agonist ivuxolimab in advanced cancers. Study summary: Every 2 weeks, ivuxolimab was infused into the patients intravenously at between 0.01 and 10 mg/kg. Study-wide points: CD4+ and CD8+ blood T cells expanded clonally by week 6 at 0.1 to 3.0 mg/kg. Low normalized T-cell clonal expansion was additionally recorded for some nonresponders.

CDR3 length: 13 residues. V was pared by 0 bases and J by 7 bases, with 9 bases between. Germline V gene lookup returns CDR1 SNHLY and CDR2 FYNNEI. Assay: immunoSEQ multiplex PCR; the TCRdb copy retains only in-frame clones and omits some. This table has about 50,000 clones, around 90% appearing once. The sample consisted of CD4+ or CD8+ T cells sorted from blood, taken in a trial of the OX40 agonist ivuxolimab. This TCR was recovered from an adult with an advanced solid tumor such as melanoma, head and neck, liver or kidney cancer. The chain links TRBV2 to TRBJ1-2, with no clear D. The CDR3 DNA follows: TGTGCCAGCAGTGAAGCACCTTTGGCTGGCTACACCTTC. Encoded protein: CASSEAPLAGYTF.